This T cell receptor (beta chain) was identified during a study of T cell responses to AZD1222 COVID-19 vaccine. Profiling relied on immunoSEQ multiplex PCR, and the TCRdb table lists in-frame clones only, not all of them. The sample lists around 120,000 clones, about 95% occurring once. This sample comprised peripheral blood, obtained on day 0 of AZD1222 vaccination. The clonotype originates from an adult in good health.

As DNA, the CDR3 is TGTGCCAGCACCCCGGGACAGGGCGTTACGGAGACCCAGTACTTC. Its translation: CASTPGQGVTETQYF. This chain joins TRBV11-2 and TRBJ2-5; 9 nucleotides agree with TRBD1. The CDR3 is made up of 15 amino acids. V was clipped by 7 bases and J by 5 bases; unmatched bases: 11. Germline CDR1 is SGHAT and CDR2 is FQNNGV.